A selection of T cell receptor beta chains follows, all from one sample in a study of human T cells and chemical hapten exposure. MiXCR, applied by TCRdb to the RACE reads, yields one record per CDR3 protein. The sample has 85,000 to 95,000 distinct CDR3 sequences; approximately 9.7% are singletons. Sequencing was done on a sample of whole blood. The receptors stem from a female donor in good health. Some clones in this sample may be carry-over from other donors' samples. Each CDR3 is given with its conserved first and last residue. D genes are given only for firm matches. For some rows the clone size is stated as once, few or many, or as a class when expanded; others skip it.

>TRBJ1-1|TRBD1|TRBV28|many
TGTGCCAGCACCACGGGACAGGGATTTGCTGAAGCTTTCTTT
CASTTGQGFAEAFF
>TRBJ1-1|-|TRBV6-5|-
TGTGCCAGCAGGTCTGGTTTTCGCACTGAAGCTTTCTTT
CASRSGFRTEAFF
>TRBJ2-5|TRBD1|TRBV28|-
TGTGCCAGCACCAGGACAGGGGGCGCGGTGACCCAGTACTTC
CASTRTGGAVTQYF
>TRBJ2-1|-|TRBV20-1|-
TGCAGTGCTAGAGTGTACGGGGAAGAGCAGTTCTTC
CSARVYGEEQFF
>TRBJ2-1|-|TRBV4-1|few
TGCGCCAGCAGCCAAGATCTAGTGGAGGGGAACAATGAGCAGTTCTTC
CASSQDLVEGNNEQFF
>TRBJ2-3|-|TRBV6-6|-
TGTGCCAGCAGTTACTCGGGGACGGCTAAGCAGTATTTT
CASSYSGTAKQYF
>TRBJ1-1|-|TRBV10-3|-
TGTGCCATCAGTGAAGGAGGGGTTACTGAAGCTTTCTTT
CAISEGGVTEAFF
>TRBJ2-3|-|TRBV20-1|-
TGCAGTGCTAGAGATGTCGGGGTTAGCACAGATACGCAGTATTTT
CSARDVGVSTDTQYF
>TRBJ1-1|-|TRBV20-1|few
TGCAGTGCTCGTCCGGGAGACATGAACACTGAAGCTTTCTTT
CSARPGDMNTEAFF
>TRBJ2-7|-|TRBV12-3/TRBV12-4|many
TGTGCCAGCAGTTTGTTACAGTTCTACGAGCAGTACTTC
CASSLLQFYEQYF
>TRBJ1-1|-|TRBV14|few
TGTGCCAGCAGCGTAGGCACTGAAGCTTTCTTT
CASSVGTEAFF
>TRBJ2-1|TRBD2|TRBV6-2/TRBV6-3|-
TGTGCCAGCAGTCTGGGACTAGCGGGTGAGCAGTTCTTC
CASSLGLAGEQFF
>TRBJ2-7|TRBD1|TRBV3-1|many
TGTGCCAGCAGCCAAAATAGGGGGACAGGGGTCGAGCAGTACTTC
CASSQNRGTGVEQYF
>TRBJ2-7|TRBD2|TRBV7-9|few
TGTGCCAGCGGCCTAGCGGCCGGCTCCTACGAGCAGTACTTC
CASGLAAGSYEQYF
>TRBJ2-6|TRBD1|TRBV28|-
TGTGCCAGCAGTTCCTTGGGGGACAGATACTCTGGGGCCAACGTCCTGACTTTC
CASSSLGDRYSGANVLTF
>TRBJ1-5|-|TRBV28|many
TGTGCCAGCAGTCCGCTACCGGGACGGACAAGCCATCATAGCAATCAGCCCCAGCATTTT
CASSPLPGRTSHHSNQPQHF
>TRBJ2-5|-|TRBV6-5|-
TGTGCCAGCAGTTTTAGGTTCGAAGAGACCCAGTACTTC
CASSFRFEETQYF
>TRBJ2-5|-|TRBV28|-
TGTGCCAGCAGTATAGGCTTCTTAGGTCTGGAGACCCAGTACTTC
CASSIGFLGLETQYF
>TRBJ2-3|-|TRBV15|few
TGTGCCACCAGCAGGCAGATTGGGGGACGTAGCACAGATACGCAGTATTTT
CATSRQIGGRSTDTQYF
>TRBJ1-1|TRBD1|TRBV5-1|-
TGCGCCAGCAGCCGGACAGGGGAGAACACTGAAGCTTTCTTT
CASSRTGENTEAFF
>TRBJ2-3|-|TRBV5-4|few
TGTGCCAGCAGCTTGTCCAGGGACACAGATACGCAGTATTTT
CASSLSRDTDTQYF
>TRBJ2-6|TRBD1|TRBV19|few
TGTGCCAGCAAAAAGACAGGGTCTGATGGGGCCAACGTCCTGACTTTC
CASKKTGSDGANVLTF